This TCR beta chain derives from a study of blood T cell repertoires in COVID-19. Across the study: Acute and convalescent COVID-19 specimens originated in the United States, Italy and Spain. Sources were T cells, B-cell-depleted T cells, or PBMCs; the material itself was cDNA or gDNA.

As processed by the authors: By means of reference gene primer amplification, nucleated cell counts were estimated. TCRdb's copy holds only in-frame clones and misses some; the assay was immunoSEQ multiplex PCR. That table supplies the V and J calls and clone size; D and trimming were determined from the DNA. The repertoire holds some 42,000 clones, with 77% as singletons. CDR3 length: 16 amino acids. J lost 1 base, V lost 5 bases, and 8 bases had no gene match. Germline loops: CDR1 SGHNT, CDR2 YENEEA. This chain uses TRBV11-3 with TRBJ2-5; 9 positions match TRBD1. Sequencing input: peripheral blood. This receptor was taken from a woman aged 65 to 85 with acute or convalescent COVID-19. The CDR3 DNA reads TGTGCCAGCAGCAAGGGACAGGGAGTGAGCCAAGAGACCCAGTACTTC. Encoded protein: CASSKGQGVSQETQYF.